These 7 T cell receptor beta chains originate from one sample sequenced in a study of Siglec-9 on CD8 T cells in melanoma. The method was immunoSEQ multiplex PCR; TCRdb's version includes in-frame clones alone and lacks a portion of them. The sample contains about 30,000 clones, 80% of which appear only once. The sample was Siglec-9- CD8+ T cells sorted from blood. These receptors were collected from a human donor in good health.

The CDR3 DNA sequence: TGTGCCAGCAGCTTGGTTGGGCGGGCCGGGGAGCTGTTTTTT. It translates to CASSLVGRAGELFF. V gene TRBV5-4 combines with J gene TRBJ2-2; D may be TRBD2 (5 bases). The CDR3 is 14 residues long. CDR1 is SGHNT and CDR2 is YYREEE in the germline V gene (reference sequence). Deletions cut 0 bases from V and 6 bases from J, with 9 bases between. The variable domain in full, completed from reference TRBV5-4 and TRBJ2-2, reads ETGVTQSPTHLIKTRGQQVTLRCSSQSGHNTVSWYQQALGQGPQFIFQYYREEENGRGNFPPRFSGLQFPNYSSELNVNALELDDSALYLCASSLVGRAGELFFGEGSRLTVL.

This sequence joins TRBV4-1 and TRBJ1-6; D is undetermined. The CDR3 loop spans 16 amino acids. Per the germline V gene, CDR1 is MGHRA and CDR2 is YSYEKL. V was pared by 0 bases and J by 1 base, with 7 bases between. The CDR3 is CASSQDPRSYNSPLHF. In DNA form, the CDR3 reads TGCGCCAGCAGCCAAGACCCGCGATCCTATAATTCACCCCTCCACTTT.

V usage is TRBV7-9 and J usage is TRBJ2-7, with D perhaps matching TRBD1 (6 bases). Deletions cut 4 bases from V and 5 bases from J, with 18 bases between. CDR1 and CDR2 (germline): SEHNR, FQNEAQ (reference sequence). The CDR3 has 15 residues. The CDR3 region is CASSWLNNRVHEQYF. In nucleotides, the CDR3 is TGTGCCAGCAGCTGGCTAAACAACAGGGTCCACGAGCAGTACTTC.

The chain is built from TRBV11-2 and TRBJ2-5; D tentatively reads TRBD1 or TRBD2 (5 bases each). Trimming took 4 bases from V and 1 from J, leaving 10 bases between them. Germline V gene data show CDR1 as SGHAT and CDR2 as FQNNGV. This CDR3 contains 14 residues. The CDR3 region is CASSSWGFQETQYF. The CDR3 nucleotides are TGTGCCAGCAGCTCGTGGGGGTTCCAAGAGACCCAGTACTTC.

This chain connects TRBV13 to TRBJ2-6; D possibly corresponds to TRBD2 (5 bases). The CDR3 consists of 18 residues. Trimming pared 4 bases from V and 0 bases from J, leaving 16 bases between. CDR1 is PRHDT and CDR2 is FYEKMQ in the germline V gene (reference sequence). The CDR3 loop reads CASSSPDRGFSGANVLTF. DNA for the CDR3: TGTGCCAGCAGCTCACCGGATCGAGGGTTCTCTGGGGCCAACGTCCTGACTTTC.

This chain joins TRBV5-1 and TRBJ2-1; 9 nucleotides line up with TRBD1. This CDR3 has 15 amino acids. J lost 4 bases, V lost 2 bases, and 4 bases had no gene match. Germline assignment: CDR1 SGHRS and CDR2 YFSETQ. The CDR3 is CASSLGQGRYNEQFF. DNA of the CDR3: TGCGCCAGCAGCTTAGGACAGGGGCGGTACAATGAGCAGTTCTTC.

J is TRBJ1-4 and V is TRBV2; D is uncertain. Germline lookup yields CDR1 SNHLY and CDR2 FYNNEI. Trimming stripped 7 bases from V and 0 bases from J, with 21 bases between. This CDR3 is 18 amino acids long. CDR3 DNA: TGTGCCAGCAACACGGACTCTACCCGGATTGCAACTAATGAAAAACTGTTTTTT. Encoded protein: CASNTDSTRIATNEKLFF.